One T cell receptor beta chain is described in this entry. The identical CDR3 is also encoded by other nucleotide sequences in the sample. The data were obtained in a study of blood T cell repertoires in COVID-19. This CDR3 comprises 14 residues. Germline V gene lookup returns CDR1 SGHRS and CDR2 YFSETQ. Germline trimming cut 0 bases from V and 1 base from J; bases unmatched to any gene: 0. In the original analysis: Reference gene primers were amplified, and this amplification served to estimate nucleated cell counts. Profiled with immunoSEQ multiplex PCR; TCRdb holds only in-frame clones, not every one. V and J calls and clone size come straight from that table; D and trimming were deduced from the DNA. Of 200,000 to 250,000 clones in the sample, about 86% are singletons; the top ten hold 3%.

Sequencing input: peripheral blood. This sequence joins TRBV5-1 and TRBJ1-2; 7 bases fit TRBD1. This TCR derives from a woman in her thirties who had recovered from COVID-19. The CDR3 nucleotides are TGCGCCAGCAGCTTGGGACAGGGTAACTATGGCTACACCTTC. It codes for CASSLGQGNYGYTF.